The clone carrying this TCR beta chain was seen only a few times. The entry originates in a study of blood T cell repertoires in COVID-19. Study-wide background: The United States, Italy and Spain supplied acute and convalescent COVID-19 samples. Sources were T cells, B-cell-depleted T cells, or PBMCs; the material itself was cDNA or gDNA.

As processed by the authors: Estimation of nucleated cell counts relied on the amplification of reference gene primers. TCRdb's table, derived via immunoSEQ multiplex PCR, lists solely in-frame clones and lacks some. V, J and clone size reflect that table, while D and trimming were determined from the DNA. The table has some 150,000 clones, about four fifths seen once. The sequence was collected from a woman aged 55-70 years with active or convalescent COVID-19. The material sequenced was peripheral blood.

The CDR3 is CASSIGGTNYGYTF. The CDR3 DNA reads as TGTGCCAGTAGTATCGGCGGGACTAACTATGGCTACACCTTC. The gene calls are TRBV19 and TRBJ1-2; D call uncertain. Per the germline V gene, CDR1 is LNHDA and CDR2 is SQIVND (reference sequence). The CDR3 length is 14 residues. The ends were cut back, 3 bases at V and 0 bases at J, with 8 bases in the middle.